This TCR beta chain was captured in a study of cytomegalovirus exposure and HLA in healthy donors (dated by TCRdb to about 2017). Concerning the study at large: An earlier analysis of some 500 of the donors reported roughly 300 Gb of sequence data and 117 million unique TCR beta sequences from roughly 200 million T cells. An early release that covered about 640 HLA-typed donors contained approximately 300 gigabases of sequencing data and 75 million to 100 million unique TCR sequences. Among the roughly 400 genotyped donors, about 83% belonged to the genetic ancestry cluster associated with self-reported Caucasian donors. The aim of the study was to test whether cataloging public T cell receptors could identify signatures of past pathogen exposure. The study used immunosequencing to profile the T cell repertoires of 670 or so subjects and linked those repertoires to cytomegalovirus serostatus. Besides the first cohort of roughly 640 subjects, a separate validation cohort made up of 120 different subjects was used. To predict cytomegalovirus infection status, the study combined high-throughput TCR immunosequencing, statistical association of individual TCRs with disease status, and machine learning. A later analysis re-examined previously published TCR beta repertoires from more than 600 donors and added high-resolution HLA genotyping to investigate patterns of TCR occurrence. The later analysis used no new phenotypic data to find candidate immune exposures, relying instead on TCR beta sequences and their occurrence across donors. An earlier analysis of around 640 of the donors used high-throughput TCR beta sequencing to judge whether each TCR beta V gene segment behaved as functional or pseudogenic. Alongside the repertoire data, information on donor age, sex, ethnicity and CMV serostatus was compiled. Genome-wide SNP genotypes for about three fifths of the roughly 670 donors were used in a later genetic analysis, which treated that subset as a discovery cohort. Every repertoire in the discovery cohort had been generated on one and the same sequencing platform. HLA typing included class I and class II loci at four-digit resolution. The number of typed donors differed by locus: roughly 629-640 for A, B, C, DRB1 and DQB1; approximately 520 for DQA1; fewer than 610 for DPA1; and around 450 for DPB1. Because of strong linkage in the cohort, roughly five DR-DQ haplotypes were treated as single units for association and clustering. Among 300 to 500 genotyped donors of the cohort, an average of approximately 220,000 unique TCR beta nucleotide sequences was sequenced per donor, of which approximately 19% were non-productive. Overall results and qualifications from the work: Because counts were too low, roughly 16 rarely observed V segments, including chromosome 9 orphons, were excluded from the earlier analysis of 587 of the donors. Correlated functional status among segregating V segments might reflect linkage disequilibrium, but an unknown experimental factor could not be ruled out. Sequencing depth was assumed to be roughly uniform across donors in the presence/absence analyses, though that assumption may not hold. Most TCR sequences were seen in very few donors, while some public TCRs were found in many individuals. In a later analysis, TCR association rates were found to vary across HLA loci, with the most associated TCRs seen for DRB1 alleles and the fewest for HLA-C alleles. Specific HLA alleles were associated with 15,000 to 20,000 TCR beta sequences at a false discovery rate of 0.05 in a later analysis. A further reported finding was that TCR beta sequences accurately predicted the HLA-A and HLA-B alleles for most subjects in the first cohort. Because the 87-base-pair reads could not distinguish some IMGT-functional V segments, including TRBV6-2 and TRBV6-3, those segments were excluded. In the study, roughly 160 TCR beta chains were listed as associated with cytomegalovirus. Compared with the roughly 600-donor mean, donors in an Asian-associated ancestry cluster had fewer N-insertions in productive TCRs, according to a later genetic analysis. According to the authors, the approach could potentially be generalized to other disease states and immunological phenotypes. When HLA alleles, especially DR and DQ, strongly co-occurred, attributing TCR associations to individual alleles was difficult. In this cohort, only TCR beta chains were sequenced, and detectable features were limited by the absence of alpha or paired-chain data. In vitro tests confirmed that a few of the cytomegalovirus-associated TCR beta chains recognize cytomegalovirus antigens. The only immune exposure information available for the cohort was CMV serostatus. A cluster of highly shared sequence variants was judged likely to be a technical artifact of the sequencing pipeline. A later analysis reported that several top co-occurrence clusters appeared linked to parvovirus B19, influenza, CMV and Epstein-Barr virus. Compared with equally common non-associated chains, HLA-associated TCR beta chains in a later analysis were more clonally expanded and had lower generation probabilities. Broadly in line with IMGT annotations, most TCR beta V segments showed up in productive rearrangements about 87% or about 30% of the time in an earlier analysis of approximately 600 of the donors. In a later genetic analysis, a missense DCLRE1C variant was associated with V-gene and J-gene trimming of TCR beta chains, and the association was replicated in an independent cohort. Cytomegalovirus status was reported to be diagnosed by the classifier with high specificity and sensitivity in both the original and validation cohorts. A later analysis found that most CMV-associated TCR beta chains appeared HLA-restricted, with HLA associations seemingly driven largely by CMV exposure. HLA typing was unavailable for some donors at each locus, so association tests used only the typed subset.

The cohort comprised fewer than 750 healthy bone marrow donors. At the time of sampling, every cohort member was nominally healthy, though immune exposures that went unrecorded were likely present. The donor was CMV seropositive and was included in the group of 250 to 350 seropositive cohort members. Each donor provided a peripheral blood sample, and peripheral blood mononuclear cells were used for TCR beta sequencing. The Qiagen DNeasy Blood Extraction Kit was used to extract genomic DNA from the blood cell samples. Notes on this clone: No antigen is known for it. Per-base qualities were not stored, and no clone one base away is much larger.

Including the terminal cysteine and phenylalanine, the CDR3 comprises 15 residues. Only the CDR3 part of the read is kept: 45 bases, read in frame from the first base. CDR1 MGHRA and CDR2 YSYEKL were looked up in the germline V gene. Trimming accounts for 1 base at V and 0 bases at J, while the number of junction bases matched to no gene is 2. The library was prepared using the immunoSEQ multiplex PCR assay. For the multiplex PCR, a mixture combining 60 forward primers for TCR Vbeta segments and 13 reverse primers for TCR Jbeta segments was used. The CDR3 region of rearranged TCR beta genes was amplified from genomic DNA by a multiplex PCR assay. The amplified TCR beta libraries were sequenced on the Illumina HiSeq System as 87-base-pair reads. For the original study's pipeline: Across the 670 or so repertoires, a later analysis counted some 80 million unique TCR beta chains, 9.5 million to 13 million of which were shared by at least two donors. Raw reads were error-corrected and collapsed into unique sequences with a nearest-neighbor algorithm that merged closely related sequences to remove PCR and sequencing errors. Alignment of CDR3 sequences to IMGT reference sequences was used to assign V, D and J gene segments. Each retained sequence needed at least a six-nucleotide match to both a V gene segment and a J gene segment. A rearrangement counted as productive if the CDR3 had no stop codons and remained in frame with V and J, and every other rearrangement counted as non-productive. Following IMGT convention, CDR3 was defined as the stretch from the second conserved V-encoded cysteine to the conserved J-encoded phenylalanine. In an earlier analysis of 550 to 650 of the donors, sequences lacking an unambiguous match to a single V gene segment were excluded. An earlier analysis of around 600 of the donors classified V segments as functional when productive rearrangements were above 56.7% and as segregating when the standard deviation between donors was above 5%. A statistical classification framework was built to diagnose cytomegalovirus status from the catalog of TCR beta chain sequences. In a later analysis, V and J genes were assigned by comparing TCR nucleotide sequences against IMGT/GENE-DB human TR gene sequences. In a later analysis, CDR3 sequences and most-parsimonious VDJ recombination scenarios were assigned using the TCRdist pipeline. In a later analysis, each TCR beta chain was defined by its CDR3 amino acid sequence together with its V-gene family, and reads lacking a unique V-gene family were excluded. As a way to deal with suspected cross-contamination and a sequencing artifact, a later analysis dropped 450 to 700 nucleotide sequences that were highly shared and had low generation probability. In a later analysis, a clonal expansion index for each public chain was calculated from normalized within-repertoire ranks of inferred template counts. Generation probabilities in a later analysis came from a VDJ recombination model fitted to out-of-frame rearrangements, and those results were checked against IGoR. In a later analysis, hypergeometric tests were used to score TCR-TCR, TCR-HLA and TCR-CMV co-occurrence, with a repertoire-size bias correction applied to TCR pairs. To estimate false discovery rates, a later analysis permuted the HLA or CMV assignments 20 times. In a later analysis, co-occurring TCRs were grouped using DBSCAN, and TCRdist sequence similarity was added for clustering within HLA-allele-positive subsets. For co-occurrence clustering, repertoires with fewer than 30,000 or more than 120,000 public chains were excluded, along with 5 or 6 repertoires with anomalous nucleotide sharing. This immuneACCESS table, as held by TCRdb, lists in-frame sequences with V and J called but not all clones. Of the missing ones, under half trace to an unresolved V gene in checked studies; the others have no known cause. V, J and clone size are those of that table, while D and trimming were read from the DNA. Counted in this sample were about 120,000 clones; around 84% of them appeared once. Clones ranked in the top ten supply approximately 3.5% of the sample.

The V and J segments used are TRBV4-1 and TRBJ2-5, with 7 bases in between that match TRBD2. The sequence derives from a woman aged 30 to 39 in good health and CMV-seropositive. The sequencing sample was made of PBMCs. The DNA sequence is given as TGCGCCAGCAGCCAAGTGGGGGGGTACCAAGAGACCCAGTACTTC. The resulting protein is CASSQVGGYQETQYF.